Below, 26 T cell receptor beta chains from the same sample are listed, as sequenced in a study of blood T cell repertoires in COVID-19. Measured with immunoSEQ multiplex PCR; TCRdb has only the in-frame clones, and not every one. The table has fewer than 250,000 clones, about 86% seen once. Sequenced material: PBMCs or T cells enriched from blood (not recorded which). The origin of the receptors is a woman in her thirties or forties with acute COVID-19.

The chain recombines TRBV27 with TRBJ1-5; maybe TRBD1 (5 bases). The V end was cut by 3 bases, the J end by 6 bases, with 12 bases between. The germline gives CDR1 MNHEY, CDR2 SMNVEV (reference sequence). The CDR3 spans 14 residues. CDR3 sequence: CASSFLGEGQPQHF. The CDR3 DNA sequence: TGTGCCAGCAGTTTTCTGGGGGAGGGTCAGCCCCAGCATTTT.

The J gene is TRBJ1-1, the V gene TRBV2, with D unclear. CDR1 SNHLY and CDR2 FYNNEI come from the germline V gene. Trimming took off 3 bases at V and 7 bases at J, with 9 bases between the two ends. The CDR3 consists of 12 residues. The CDR3 DNA reads TGTGCCAGCAGTGACTGGGCTGTTGAAGCTTTCTTT. This encodes CASSDWAVEAFF.

The chain combines TRBV6-5 with TRBJ1-5; 7 bases align to TRBD1. Per germline, CDR1 MNHEY and CDR2 SVGAGI. Trimming at V came to 7 bases and at J to 0 bases, leaving 6 bases not matched to a gene. The CDR3 is made up of 15 amino acids. Here the CDR3 DNA reads TGTGCCAGCACGGCCAGGGGGTATAGCAATCAGCCCCAGCATTTT. It is translated as CASTARGYSNQPQHF.

This clone was seen a single time. This chain uses TRBV6-5 with TRBJ2-7; D is unclear. In germline, CDR1 is MNHEY, CDR2 SVGAGI. The CDR3 has 13 residues. V was clipped by 4 bases and J by 6 bases, with 13 bases between them. Written as DNA, the CDR3 is TGTGCCAGCAGTTCGGCAGGTCCTACCGAGCAGTACTTC. Translation gives CASSSAGPTEQYF.

The CDR3 here is CASSPQSGRLNEQYF. The CDR3 DNA reads as TGTGCCAGCTCACCACAAAGCGGGAGGTTGAACGAGCAGTACTTC. The gene calls are TRBV18 and TRBJ2-7; 9 positions agree with TRBD2. Losses at the gene ends were 1 base for V and 5 bases for J; bases not matched to a gene: 6. CDR1 is KGHSH and CDR2 is LQKENI in the germline V gene. This CDR3 comprises 15 residues.

This chain uses TRBV4-1 with TRBJ2-7, with 8 bases lining up with TRBD2. This CDR3 is built from 16 residues. V shed 4 bases, J shed 1 base, and the junction held 9 bases outside the gene matches. Germline V CDR1 and CDR2: MGHRA, YSYEKL. Here the CDR3 DNA reads TGCGCCAGCAGCCGCGCCTCGGGGGGGGTTTCCTACGAGCAGTACTTC. Translation: CASSRASGGVSYEQYF.

The gene calls are TRBV5-1 and TRBJ2-1; TRBD2 matches 8 bases. V lost 4 bases to trimming and J lost 3 bases; unmatched junction nucleotides: 6. The CDR3 covers 15 residues. CDR1 and CDR2 (germline): SGHRS, YFSETQ. For the CDR3, the DNA is TGCGCCAGCAGCCCCACTAGCGGCCTCTACAATGAGCAGTTCTTC. This encodes CASSPTSGLYNEQFF.

This sequence joins TRBV2 and TRBJ1-6; D perhaps matches TRBD1 (5 bases). The germline gives CDR1 SNHLY, CDR2 FYNNEI. V dropped 7 bases and J dropped 14 bases, with 24 bases sitting between them. CDR3 size: 15 residues. The CDR3 sequence is CASKGELGRILSLHF. The CDR3 DNA sequence: TGTGCCAGCAAAGGAGAGTTGGGGCGAATTCTGTCCCTCCACTTT.

The chain joins TRBV30 to TRBJ1-2; TRBD1 might be the D (5 bases). Trimming removed 5 bases from V and 5 bases from J, with 12 bases in between. Per germline, CDR1 GTSNPN and CDR2 SVGIG (reference sequence). The CDR3 runs 12 residues. The CDR3 sequence is CAWAGLRYGYTF. The CDR3 DNA sequence: TGTGCCTGGGCAGGGTTACGGTATGGCTACACCTTC.

This clone has just a few counts. V usage is TRBV6-6 and J usage is TRBJ1-6; D may be TRBD1 (6 bases). The germline gives CDR1 MNHNY, CDR2 SVGAGI (reference sequence). CDR3 size: 14 residues. V lost 6 bases, J lost 6 bases, and 12 bases lay in between. CDR3 nucleotide sequence: TGTGCCAGCAGGATGGACAGCCTTAATTCACCCCTCCACTTT. Residues: CASRMDSLNSPLHF.

This chain uses TRBV5-1 with TRBJ2-7; the D gene is possibly TRBD2 (7 bases). The CDR3 covers 12 residues. Between the trimmed V and J ends, which lost 5 bases and 4 bases, there was a span of 10 bases. The germline gives CDR1 SGHRS, CDR2 YFSETQ. Here the CDR3 reads CASRGGQYEQYF. The DNA for the CDR3 is TGCGCCAGCAGGGGGGGGCAGTACGAGCAGTACTTC.

The genes are TRBV7-3 and TRBJ2-6; weak D call: TRBD2 (6 bases). This CDR3 has 17 amino acids. CDR1 is SGHTA, CDR2 FQGTGA, per germline. Trimming cost V 1 base and J 0 bases, with 10 bases left between them. The CDR3 loop is CASSLMGGGSGANVLTF. CDR3 DNA sequence: TGTGCCAGCAGCTTAATGGGGGGAGGCTCTGGGGCCAACGTCCTGACTTTC.

V is TRBV29-1 and J is TRBJ2-7; 13 bases agree with TRBD2. V lost 6 bases to trimming and J lost 2 bases; unmatched junction nucleotides: 7. In germline, CDR1 is SQVTM, CDR2 ANQGSEA. This CDR3 contains 15 residues. DNA of the CDR3: TGCAGCGTCGGGACCGGGACTAGCGGGACCTACGAGCAGTACTTC. Amino acids: CSVGTGTSGTYEQYF.

This chain connects TRBV28 to TRBJ2-7, with TRBD1 matching 9 bases. V shed 5 bases and J 6 bases; nucleotides not matched to a gene: 11. Germline CDR1 reads MDHEN; CDR2 reads SYDVKM. The CDR3 loop spans 15 amino acids. The CDR3 reads CASSPLRWDRAEQYF. CDR3 DNA sequence: TGTGCCAGCAGTCCCCTCCGATGGGACAGGGCCGAGCAGTACTTC.

This clone was seen once. The V and J genes are TRBV19 and TRBJ2-5; 7 nucleotides match TRBD1. J lost 4 bases, V lost 3 bases, and 8 bases had no gene match. CDR1 and CDR2 (germline): LNHDA, SQIVND (reference sequence). The CDR3 runs 15 residues. The CDR3 DNA reads as TGTGCCAGTAGTATCGAGGGGGCTAACTCAGAGACCCAGTACTTC. Translation: CASSIEGANSETQYF.

This clone has a handful of counts. This chain links TRBV6-2 or TRBV6-3 with TRBJ2-3; D remains ambiguous. The CDR3 is 12 amino acids. V lost 2 bases and J lost 4, with 4 bases in between. Germline V CDR1 and CDR2: MNHEY, SVGEGT. This CDR3 reads CASSYPADTQYF. CDR3 DNA: TGTGCCAGCAGTTACCCAGCAGATACGCAGTATTTT.

This chain uses TRBV9 with TRBJ1-2; TRBD1 might be the D (5 bases). V lost 5 bases and J lost 8, with 16 bases in between. This CDR3 is built from 13 residues. CDR1 is SGDLS, CDR2 YYNGEE, per germline. In nucleotides, the CDR3 is TGTGCCAGCAGTGACTCACGTAACAGGGGCTACACCTTC. Protein product: CASSDSRNRGYTF.

The rearrangement links TRBV19 to TRBJ2-1; 8 nucleotides line up with TRBD2. CDR3 length: 14 residues. The germline CDR1 and CDR2 sequences are LNHDA and SQIVND (reference sequence). V was clipped by 6 bases and J by 9 bases; unmatched bases: 10. The CDR3 coding sequence is TGTGCCAGTAGACCCGGGACTAGTAGCAGTGAGCAGTTCTTC. Its translation is CASRPGTSSSEQFF.

This sequence joins TRBV7-2 and TRBJ1-1; D call uncertain. Germline lookup yields CDR1 SGHTA and CDR2 FQGNSA. This CDR3 comprises 10 residues. Trimming removed 4 bases from V and 11 bases from J, with 8 bases in between. In DNA, the CDR3 is TGTGCCAGCAGCTCCAGAGCGGCTTTCTTT. It specifies CASSSRAAFF.

The chain combines TRBV5-1 with TRBJ1-2; the D gene is possibly TRBD1 (5 bases). Looked up from germline, CDR1 is SGHRS and CDR2 is YFSETQ. CDR3 length equals 14 residues. Deletions cut 0 bases from V and 3 bases from J, with 9 bases between. The CDR3 loop reads CASSLGDRDYGYTF. CDR3 in DNA: TGCGCCAGCAGCTTGGGCGACAGAGACTATGGCTACACCTTC.

This clone occurred a few times. The J gene is TRBJ2-7, the V gene TRBV6-1; TRBD2 matches at 10 bases. Germline V gives CDR1 MNHNS, CDR2 SASEGT. This CDR3 comprises 14 residues. V shed 3 bases and J 3 bases; nucleotides not matched to a gene: 2. CDR3 coding DNA: TGTGCCAGCAGTGAGGCTAGCGGGAGCTACGAGCAGTACTTC. Protein: CASSEASGSYEQYF.

This rearrangement joins TRBV27 to TRBJ2-7; weak D call: TRBD1 (5 bases). In germline, CDR1 is MNHEY, CDR2 SMNVEV (reference sequence). The CDR3 runs to 12 residues. The V and J ends lost 5 bases and 6 bases respectively, with 11 bases between them. For the CDR3, the DNA is TGTGCCAGCAGTCCACTCGACAGCGAGCAGTACTTC. Translating it yields CASSPLDSEQYF.

The J gene is TRBJ2-3, the V gene TRBV27; the match to TRBD1 covers 9 bases. Trimming at V came to 7 bases and at J to 2 bases, leaving 4 bases not matched to a gene. This CDR3 is built from 14 residues. Germline loops: CDR1 MNHEY, CDR2 SMNVEV (reference sequence). In DNA, the CDR3 is TGTGCCAGCAATACAGGGGGCCCCACAGATACGCAGTATTTT. Its protein is CASNTGGPTDTQYF.

The chain recombines TRBV7-9 with TRBJ2-1, with D maybe TRBD1 (7 bases). V dropped 1 base and J dropped 0 bases, with 13 bases sitting between them. The CDR3 spans 17 residues. Per germline, CDR1 SEHNR and CDR2 FQNEAQ (reference sequence). This CDR3 reads CASSLETRDSSYNEQFF. DNA of the CDR3: TGTGCCAGCAGCTTAGAAACGCGGGACAGCTCCTACAATGAGCAGTTCTTC.

This rearrangement joins TRBV19 to TRBJ2-1; D is perhaps TRBD2 (5 bases). Germline V gene data show CDR1 as LNHDA and CDR2 as SQIVND (reference sequence). V was pared by 5 bases and J by 9 bases, with 17 bases between. The CDR3 contains 14 residues. CDR3 sequence (DNA): TGTGCCAGTAGTCCGCAACTAGGACCCAGTGAGCAGTTCTTC. Its translation: CASSPQLGPSEQFF.

The chain carries TRBV4-1 and TRBJ2-7; D is perhaps TRBD1 (6 bases). CDR1 is MGHRA, CDR2 YSYEKL, per germline. V was shortened by 0 bases and J by 7 bases, with 16 bases between the two germline ends. This CDR3 is built from 15 residues. For the CDR3, the DNA is TGCGCCAGCAGCCAAGATACAGGACAGCTGAGGGAGCAGTACTTC. Translation gives CASSQDTGQLREQYF.